This TCR beta chain was observed in a study of OX40 agonist ivuxolimab in advanced cancers. Assay used: immunoSEQ multiplex PCR; TCRdb lists only in-frame clones, some missing. The sample includes roughly 15,000 clones, approximately 93% seen only once; the top ten take roughly 23%. With V trimmed by 2 bases and J by 0 bases, 9 bases remained unmatched. The V gene's germline CDR1 is SGHVS and CDR2 FNYEAQ. There are 18 residues in the CDR3. This sequence was found in an adult with an advanced solid tumor such as melanoma, head and neck, liver or kidney cancer. The chain employs TRBV7-6 and TRBJ1-2, with 10 nucleotides matching TRBD1. The sequencing here drew on CD4+ or CD8+ T cells sorted from blood, taken in a trial of the OX40 agonist ivuxolimab. This CDR3 reads CASSLSKTGGDANYGYTF. The CDR3 DNA follows: TGTGCCAGCAGCTTATCCAAGACAGGGGGCGATGCTAACTATGGCTACACCTTC. Together with reference TRBV7-6 and TRBJ1-2, the CDR3 gives the full variable domain: GAGVSQSPRYKVTKRGQDVALRCDPISGHVSLYWYRQALGQGPEFLTYFNYEAQQDKSGLPNDRFSAERPEGSISTLTIQRTEQRDSAMYRCASSLSKTGGDANYGYTFGSGTRLTVV.